These 3 T cell receptor beta chains share one sample of origin, sequenced in a study of Graves' ophthalmopathy and Graves' hyperthyroidism. Beta-chain TCR CDR3 regions were amplified from RNA transcripts. HTBI primers were employed in first-round RT-PCR, then a second-round multiplex PCR followed. TCRdb recomputed calls from the multiplex PCR reads with MiXCR, one row per CDR3 protein. The repertoire holds under 400,000 distinct CDR3 sequences, roughly a sixth seen once, with 9% to 15% in the top ten. Sequenced: peripheral blood. The receptors derive from an adult man with Graves' ophthalmopathy.

This clonotype was seen repeatedly, ten times or more. The chain recombines TRBV12-3 or TRBV12-4 with TRBJ1-1; 10 bases line up with TRBD1. This CDR3 contains 13 residues. Trimming cost V 5 bases and J 10 bases; bases outside gene matches: 7. DNA for the CDR3: TGTGCCAGCAGTCCAGGGACAGGGGTTGGAGCTTTCTTT. This codes for CASSPGTGVGAFF.

This sequence joins TRBV20-1 and TRBJ2-7; D not resolved. The V gene's germline CDR1 is DFQATT and CDR2 SNEGSKA (reference sequence). The CDR3 spans 14 residues. Trimming left V 6 bases short and J 0 bases short, with 15 bases between. This CDR3 reads CSAGVVGGSYEQYF. The CDR3 DNA is TGCAGTGCCGGAGTTGTTGGCGGCTCCTACGAGCAGTACTTC.

This clonotype was counted at least ten times. The V gene is TRBV30, the J gene TRBJ1-5; 7 bases line up with TRBD1. CDR3 size: 14 residues. Germline trimming cut 5 bases from V and 6 bases from J; bases unmatched to any gene: 10. Germline assignment: CDR1 GTSNPN and CDR2 SVGIG (reference sequence). As DNA, the CDR3 is TGTGCCTGGGCTCAGGGGGTATCGGTTCAGCCCCAGCATTTT. This encodes CAWAQGVSVQPQHF.